This T cell receptor beta chain is from a study of blood T cells in healthy people across ages. The authors ran a second PCR of about 7 to 11 cycles using a sample-barcoded 5' primer and a J-beta primer mix. TCRdb used MiXCR to reprocess the 5' RACE reads, holding one entry per CDR3 protein. The top ten hold about an eighth of the sample, which has about a million distinct CDR3 sequences, around 46% seen once. This clonotype has a handful of counts. Sequenced: blood. This sequence originates from a man under 40 in good health.

The CDR3 loop reads CASSQEVAGGLSSTDTQYF. The CDR3 coding sequence is TGCGCCAGCAGCCAAGAAGTAGCGGGGGGGCTGTCTAGCACAGATACGCAGTATTTT. The chain employs TRBV4-1 and TRBJ2-3; TRBD2 matches 11 bases. Unmatched junction bases numbered 8, after V lost 0 bases and J lost 0 bases. Germline-derived CDR1 and CDR2 are MGHRA and YSYEKL. There are 19 residues in the CDR3.